This T cell receptor beta chain was captured in a study of OX40 agonist ivuxolimab in advanced cancers. The repertoire was sequenced with immunoSEQ multiplex PCR; TCRdb's copy has only in-frame clones and lacks some. The table shows approximately 90,000 clones, with approximately 89% occurring only once. Details on this clone: The same CDR3 arises from other DNA sequences in this sample as well.

CDR3 size: 11 residues. The germline gives CDR1 GTSNPN, CDR2 SVGIG (reference sequence). V was pared by 0 bases and J by 3 bases, with 3 bases between. The material sequenced was CD4+ or CD8+ T cells sorted from blood, taken in a trial of the OX40 agonist ivuxolimab. This rearrangement joins TRBV30 to TRBJ2-7, with D unresolved. The sequence came from an adult with an advanced solid tumor such as melanoma, head and neck, liver or kidney cancer. Here the CDR3 reads CAWSVGYEQYF. The DNA for the CDR3 is TGTGCCTGGAGTGTTGGCTACGAGCAGTACTTC.